The 8 T cell receptor beta chains presented below share a single source sample, sequenced in a study of T cell responses to AZD1222 COVID-19 vaccine. Method: immunoSEQ multiplex PCR; TCRdb's copy keeps in-frame clones and lacks some. The data hold about 150,000 clones, with nearly 95% observed a single time. The material was peripheral blood, obtained on day 0 of AZD1222 vaccination. The receptors shown here come from an adult in good health.

V and J are TRBV2 and TRBJ1-6; TRBD1 aligns across 7 bases. Germline V gene lookup returns CDR1 SNHLY and CDR2 FYNNEI. This CDR3 is built from 15 residues. J lost 8 bases, V lost 4 bases, and 8 bases had no gene match. Here the CDR3 reads CASSVETGIDSPLHF. As DNA, the CDR3 is TGTGCCAGCAGTGTCGAGACAGGGATTGATTCACCCCTCCACTTT.

The count of this clone is one. The V gene is TRBV30, the J gene TRBJ1-1; TRBD1 might be the D (5 bases). The V and J ends lost 5 bases and 2 bases respectively, with 12 bases between them. The CDR3 totals 13 residues. CDR1 is GTSNPN and CDR2 is SVGIG in the germline V gene (reference sequence). CDR3 region: CAWSPGPNTEAFF. CDR3 bases: TGTGCCTGGTCGCCGGGACCTAACACTGAAGCTTTCTTT.

The rearrangement uses TRBV19 and TRBJ2-7, with D perhaps TRBD1 (5 bases). This CDR3 has 13 amino acids. The germline CDR1 and CDR2 sequences are LNHDA and SQIVND (reference sequence). V shed 5 bases and J shed 1 base, with 9 bases lying between them. CDR3 in amino acids: CASSPRQSYEQYF. For the CDR3, the DNA is TGTGCCAGTAGTCCCCGACAGTCCTACGAGCAGTACTTC.

The gene calls are TRBV28 and TRBJ1-2; D may be TRBD1 (6 bases). V was clipped by 7 bases and J by 2 bases, with 17 bases between them. Germline V CDR1 and CDR2: MDHEN, SYDVKM. This CDR3 region has 15 residues. The CDR3 here is CASNLNIGQNYGYTF. CDR3 coding DNA: TGTGCCAGCAACCTCAATATTGGACAGAACTATGGCTACACCTTC.

CDR3 in DNA: TGTGCCAGCAGCTTAGATAGGACACGTACAGATACGCAGTATTTT. It is translated as CASSLDRTRTDTQYF. The rearrangement joins TRBV7-8 to TRBJ2-3; possibly TRBD1 for D (5 bases). V lost 1 base to trimming and J lost 3 bases, with 11 bases between them. The CDR3 sequence is 15 residues long. The germline CDR1 and CDR2 sequences are SGHVS and FQNEAQ.

The V gene is TRBV19, the J gene TRBJ1-1, with D hard to call. The germline CDR1 and CDR2 sequences are LNHDA and SQIVND (reference sequence). The V and J ends lost 5 bases and 1 base respectively, with 17 bases between them. This CDR3 has 16 amino acids. CDR3: CASSLSPYMSNTEAFF. In nucleotides, the CDR3 is TGTGCCAGTAGTCTGTCTCCCTATATGTCGAACACTGAAGCTTTCTTT.

This chain joins TRBV10-3 and TRBJ2-3; 9 bases agree with TRBD2. J gave up 3 bases and V 11 bases, and 3 bases lay outside the gene matches. CDR3 length equals 12 residues. Germline loops: CDR1 ENHRY, CDR2 SYGVKD. The CDR3 DNA reads as TGTGCCGTGACTAGCGGTACAGATACGCAGTATTTT. Amino acids: CAVTSGTDTQYF.

The chain has TRBV20-1 and TRBJ1-3; 7 nucleotides align to TRBD1. CDR1 and CDR2 (germline): DFQATT, SNEGSKA (reference sequence). The CDR3 covers 11 residues. With 6 bases clipped from V and 8 bases from J, the junction kept 4 bases outside the gene matches. The CDR3 protein is CSANRGDTIYF. The DNA of the CDR3 is TGCAGTGCAAACAGGGGAGACACCATATATTTT.